This is a list of T cell receptor beta chains from one sample in a study of T cells after posttransplantation cyclophosphamide. TCRdb's copy holds only in-frame clones and misses some; the assay was immunoSEQ multiplex PCR. Singletons are absent from the sample, which has 3,500 to 4,500 clones. Specimen: PBMCs, collected after allogeneic stem cell transplant with posttransplant cyclophosphamide. These receptors were collected from a female patient aged 18 to 35 who received an allogeneic stem cell transplant from an unrelated donor, was CMV-positive, and had acute GVHD only. Some of the T cells may derive from the graft donor. The CDR3 runs from the conserved cysteine through the conserved F or W. The D gene is left open where the match is weak. Only some rows state a clone size, as once, few, many or a class for expanded clones.

abundance,d_gene,v_gene,j_gene,CDR3nt,CDR3aa
many,NA,TRBV19,TRBJ2-7,TGTGCCAGTAGTAGCCAGGTGGGGCGCGAGCAGTACTTC,CASSSQVGREQYF
many,TRBD1,TRBV9,TRBJ2-7,TGTGCCAGCAGCACCGCCGGGACAGGGGTCTCCTACGAGCAGTACTTC,CASSTAGTGVSYEQYF
many,TRBD1,TRBV28,TRBJ1-1,TGTGCCAGCAGGGGACAGGGCCGAAAAGCTTTCTTT,CASRGQGRKAFF
many,TRBD1,TRBV10-1,TRBJ1-1,TGCGCCAGCAGTGAGAGTAGGGGGCACCTTGAAGCTTTCTTT,CASSESRGHLEAFF
few,NA,TRBV14,TRBJ1-2,TGTGCCAGCAGCCAGCAGATCCCCCTGGGCTACACCTTC,CASSQQIPLGYTF
many,NA,TRBV7-2,TRBJ2-7,TGTGCCAGCAGCAGACGGGACTCATACGAGCGGTACTTC,CASSRRDSYERYF
many,TRBD2,TRBV15,TRBJ2-3,TGTGCCACCAGCAATTTACTAGCGGGAGTCTCAGATACGCAGTATTTT,CATSNLLAGVSDTQYF
many,NA,TRBV28,TRBJ1-1,TGTGCCAGCAGTTTATCTCGAGCTGAAGCTTTCTTT,CASSLSRAEAFF
large,TRBD1,TRBV15,TRBJ1-5,TGTGCCACCACCTTAGACAGGGGTGGACAGCCCCAGCATTTT,CATTLDRGGQPQHF
medium-sized,NA,TRBV5-6,TRBJ1-1,TGTGCCAGCAGCTTGCAGGGTGGCACTGAAGCTTTCTTT,CASSLQGGTEAFF
many,NA,TRBV30,TRBJ2-6,TGTGCCTGGATCCCGGGTCCAGGGTTTGTCTCTGGGGCCAACGTCCTGACTTTC,CAWIPGPGFVSGANVLTF
many,TRBD1,TRBV19,TRBJ2-7,TGTGCCAGTAGTCTCGGACAGGGAAGATACGAGCAGTACTTC,CASSLGQGRYEQYF
many,NA,TRBV6-6,TRBJ1-1,TGTGCCAGCAGTTACCAGGCCCAACAAAGGGGTGAAGCTTTCTTT,CASSYQAQQRGEAFF
medium-sized,TRBD1,TRBV7-9,TRBJ2-7,TGTGCCAGCAGCTTAGGCCAACAGGGGAACGAGCAGTACTTC,CASSLGQQGNEQYF
many,NA,TRBV4-1,TRBJ2-7,TGCGCCAGCAGCCAACCACGAACTAGCATGACGCCCTACGAGCAGTACTTC,CASSQPRTSMTPYEQYF
many,NA,TRBV7-2,TRBJ1-1,TGTGCCAGCAGCTTTGGGGAGACCACTGAAGCTTTCTTT,CASSFGETTEAFF
many,NA,TRBV9,TRBJ2-7,TGTGCCAGCAGCGTTCTACCGGGCTACGAGCAGTACTTC,CASSVLPGYEQYF
many,TRBD2,TRBV14,TRBJ2-7,TGTGCCAGCAGCCAAGATCTTCTAGCGGGAGCGTCCTACGAGCAGTACTTC,CASSQDLLAGASYEQYF
many,NA,TRBV18,TRBJ1-5,TGTGCCAGCTCACCGGGCAGGGTGTCCAATCAGCCCCAGCATTTT,CASSPGRVSNQPQHF
many,TRBD1,TRBV14,TRBJ1-1,TGTGCCAGCAGAGAAACAGGGGTGTGGGACACTGAAGCTTTCTTT,CASRETGVWDTEAFF
medium-sized,NA,TRBV14,TRBJ1-1,TGTGCCAGCAGCCCCATTGGTGAGGGGAACACTGAAGCTTTCTTT,CASSPIGEGNTEAFF
many,TRBD2,TRBV29-1,TRBJ2-3,TGCAGCGTCTCAGGGAAGGGGCGGGAGGGCCCAGATACGCAGTATTTT,CSVSGKGREGPDTQYF
many,NA,TRBV7-3,TRBJ2-3,TGTGCCAGCAGCTTAGTGGGTAGCGGCACAGATACGCAGTATTTT,CASSLVGSGTDTQYF
many,NA,TRBV13,TRBJ2-3,TGTGCCAGCAGCCCCTCTCCGACCGGGGATACGCAGTATTTT,CASSPSPTGDTQYF
many,TRBD1,TRBV7-9,TRBJ1-5,TGTGCCAGCGCCAGGTGGGGAACGACAGGGGAAGAGGATCAGCCCCAGCATTTT,CASARWGTTGEEDQPQHF
many,TRBD1,TRBV28,TRBJ2-7,TGTGCCAGCAGTCCCTGGCAGGGGGCCTACGAGCAGTACTTC,CASSPWQGAYEQYF
many,TRBD1,TRBV9,TRBJ2-7,TGTGCCAGCAGCTCCGCCGGGACAGGGGTCTCCTACGAGCAGTACTTC,CASSSAGTGVSYEQYF
many,TRBD2,TRBV5-4,TRBJ2-3,TGTGCCAGCAGCGGGGGGCTAGCGGGGAGCACAGATACGCAGTATTTT,CASSGGLAGSTDTQYF
many,NA,TRBV11-3,TRBJ2-3,TGTGCCAGCAGCTTATATTCTGGCCCGAGGGATACGCAGTATTTT,CASSLYSGPRDTQYF
NA,TRBD2,TRBV4-2,TRBJ2-7,TGTGCCAGCAGCCGAGGACTAGCGGGAGGGCAAGGGTGGAACGAGCAGTACTTC,CASSRGLAGGQGWNEQYF
few,NA,TRBV9,TRBJ2-3,TGTGCCAGCAGCGTAGACTTTACGAGGCGAACTCTCACAGATACGCAGTATTTT,CASSVDFTRRTLTDTQYF
many,TRBD1,TRBV5-1,TRBJ2-7,TGCGCCAGCAGCTTCGCAGGGGGCGCCTACGAGCAGTACTTC,CASSFAGGAYEQYF
many,TRBD1,TRBV9,TRBJ2-5,TGTGCCAGCAGCCCCGGGACAGGGTTTCAAGGAGAGACCCAGTACTTC,CASSPGTGFQGETQYF
many,TRBD2,TRBV5-1,TRBJ2-3,TGCGCCAGCAAGTCGGGAGGGCCGAGTTATGATACGCAGTATTTT,CASKSGGPSYDTQYF
many,TRBD1,TRBV5-1,TRBJ1-1,TGCGCCAGCAGCCCCGGACAGGGTGATAGGACTGAAGCTTTCTTT,CASSPGQGDRTEAFF
many,NA,TRBV11-2,TRBJ1-3,TGTGCCAGCAGCTTAGGGCGGAATTTGAAAAACACCATATATTTT,CASSLGRNLKNTIYF
many,NA,TRBV6-1,TRBJ2-7,TGTGCCAGCAGTGGCGGCAGCTCCTACGAGCAGTACTTC,CASSGGSSYEQYF
many,NA,TRBV16,TRBJ2-7,TGTGCCAGCAGCCAATCATCCAGGACCTACGAGCAGTACTTC,CASSQSSRTYEQYF
many,NA,TRBV30,TRBJ1-5,TGTGCCTGGAGTCTCGGGGTTGGCAATCAGCCCCAGCATTTT,CAWSLGVGNQPQHF
many,TRBD1,TRBV12-5,TRBJ2-7,TGTGCTAGTGGTTTGGGACAGGGGACCTACGAGCAGTACTTC,CASGLGQGTYEQYF
many,NA,TRBV15,TRBJ1-1,TGTGCCACCTCAGGCGAAGGACACAGAAACACTGAAGCTTTCTTT,CATSGEGHRNTEAFF
many,NA,TRBV28,TRBJ1-1,TGTGCCAGCAGTTCCGCCCCGACAGTGAACACTGAAGCTTTCTTT,CASSSAPTVNTEAFF
few,TRBD2,TRBV7-8,TRBJ2-3,TGTGCCAGCAGCTTTTACGGACGGGCGGGAGTAGATACGCAGTATTTT,CASSFYGRAGVDTQYF
many,TRBD1,TRBV2,TRBJ1-5,TGTGCCAGCAGAGTTGGACAGGGTAACAATCAGCCCCAGCATTTT,CASRVGQGNNQPQHF
NA,TRBD1,TRBV18,TRBJ1-3,TGTGCCAGCTCCCCAACCGCAGGGGGCTCTGGAAACACCATATATTTT,CASSPTAGGSGNTIYF
many,NA,TRBV15,TRBJ2-3,TGTGCCACCAGCAGAGATACGTGGCAAGCGGGTACGCAGTATTTT,CATSRDTWQAGTQYF
many,TRBD1,TRBV6-1,TRBJ2-7,TGTGCCAGCAGTGAAGGGACAGGTCCGACCTACGAGCAGTACTTC,CASSEGTGPTYEQYF
medium-sized,TRBD2,TRBV5-1,TRBJ2-5,TGCGCCAGCAGCCTGAGGGCTAGCGGGAGTGATGAGACCCAGTACTTC,CASSLRASGSDETQYF
many,NA,TRBV5-5,TRBJ1-1,TGTGCCAGCAGCTTGTGGGGAGCGGACACTGAAGCTTTCTTT,CASSLWGADTEAFF
many,NA,TRBV5-4,TRBJ2-7,TGTGCCAGCAGCTTCGGACCTGGTTGGCAGGGGACCTACGAGCAGTACTTC,CASSFGPGWQGTYEQYF
NA,NA,TRBV15,TRBJ2-7,TGTGCCACCAGCAGAGATCAGGGGTCCTCCTACGAGCAGTACTTC,CATSRDQGSSYEQYF
many,TRBD2,TRBV7-3,TRBJ2-1,TGTGCCAGCAGCTTAACGATTCCGGCTAGCGGAAACAATGAGCAGTTCTTC,CASSLTIPASGNNEQFF
many,TRBD2,TRBV19,TRBJ2-1,TGTGCCAGTAGTATTTATAGCGGGACTTACAATGAGCAGTTCTTC,CASSIYSGTYNEQFF
many,NA,TRBV6-5,TRBJ1-2,TGTGCCAGCAGTTACTCGAACATTAACTATGGCTACACCTTC,CASSYSNINYGYTF